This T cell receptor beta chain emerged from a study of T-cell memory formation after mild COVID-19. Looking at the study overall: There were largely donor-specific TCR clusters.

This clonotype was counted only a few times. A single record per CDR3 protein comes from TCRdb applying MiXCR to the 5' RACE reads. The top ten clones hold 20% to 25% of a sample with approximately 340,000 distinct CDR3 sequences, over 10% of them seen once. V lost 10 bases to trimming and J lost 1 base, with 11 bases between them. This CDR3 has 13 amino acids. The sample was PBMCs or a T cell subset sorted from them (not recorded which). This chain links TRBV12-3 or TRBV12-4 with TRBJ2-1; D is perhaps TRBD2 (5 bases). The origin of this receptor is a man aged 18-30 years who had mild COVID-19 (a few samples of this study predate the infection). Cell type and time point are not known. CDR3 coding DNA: TGTGCCACAACCCGGGGATCCTACAATGAGCAGTTCTTC. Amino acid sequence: CATTRGSYNEQFF.